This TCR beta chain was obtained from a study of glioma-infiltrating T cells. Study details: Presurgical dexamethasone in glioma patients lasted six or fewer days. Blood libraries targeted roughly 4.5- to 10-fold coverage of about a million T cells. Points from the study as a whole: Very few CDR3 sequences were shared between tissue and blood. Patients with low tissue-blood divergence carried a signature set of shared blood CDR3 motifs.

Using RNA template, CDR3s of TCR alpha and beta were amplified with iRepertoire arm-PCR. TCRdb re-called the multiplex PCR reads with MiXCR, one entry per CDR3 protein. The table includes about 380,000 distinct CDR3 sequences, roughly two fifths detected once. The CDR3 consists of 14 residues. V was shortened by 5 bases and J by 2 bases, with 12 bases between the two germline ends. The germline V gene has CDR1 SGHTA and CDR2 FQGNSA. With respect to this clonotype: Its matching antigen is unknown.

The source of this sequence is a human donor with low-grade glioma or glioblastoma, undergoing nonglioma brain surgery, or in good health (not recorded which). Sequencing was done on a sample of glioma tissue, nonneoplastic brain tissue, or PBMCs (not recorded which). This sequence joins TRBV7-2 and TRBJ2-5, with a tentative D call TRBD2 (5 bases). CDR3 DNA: TGTGCCAGCAGCGACGCCGGGAAACAAGAGACCCAGTACTTC. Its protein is CASSDAGKQETQYF.